The clone carrying this TCR beta chain was observed once. This entry belongs to a study of blood T cell repertoires in COVID-19. Study context: In each case, the material was cDNA or gDNA derived from T cells, B-cell-depleted T cells, or PBMCs.

Generated by immunoSEQ multiplex PCR, the TCRdb table keeps only in-frame clones and is missing some. The data show 350,000 to 450,000 clones, just over 90% seen once. The CDR3 is 18 residues long. Everyone who took part was roughly 18 to 100 years old, and they came from about two dozen US areas. The receptor was isolated from a woman aged 40 to 49 who had been exposed to COVID-19. This sequence joins TRBV21-1 and TRBJ2-3; the table's D gene call, TRBD2, was not cross checked with the DNA. TRBV21-1 is a recognized pseudogene. Sequencing input: PBMCs or T cells enriched from blood (not recorded which). Here the CDR3 DNA reads TGTGCCAGCAGCCAACGGGGGGTACTAGCGGAGTCCACAGATACGCAGTATTTT. Protein: CASSQRGVLAESTDTQYF.